These T cell receptor beta chains were read from a single sample in a study of early T cells in non-severe SARS-CoV-2 infection. TCRdb used MiXCR to reprocess the 5' RACE reads, holding one entry per CDR3 protein. Among 85,000 to 90,000 distinct CDR3 sequences listed, roughly 14% were seen once. The material sequenced was whole blood. All receptors derive from an adult who was a healthcare worker with PCR-confirmed SARS-CoV-2 infection or an uninfected control (not recorded which). CDR3s include the opening cysteine and the closing phenylalanine or tryptophan.

>TRBJ1-4|TRBV7-9
CASSLAETTNEKLFF
>TRBJ1-5|TRBV12-3/TRBV12-4
CASSLEAGRRPQHF
>TRBJ2-5|TRBV20-1
CSALAGGQETQYF
>TRBJ2-1|TRBV3-1
CASSPGSSGYNEQFF
>TRBJ1-5|TRBV3-1
CASSHSDREDQPQHF
>TRBJ1-3|TRBV7-8
CASSLALGGAGNTIYF
>TRBJ1-2|TRBV12-3/TRBV12-4
CASSFRGWGYTF
>TRBJ1-5|TRBV6-6
CASCRTGLNQPQHF
>TRBJ2-1|TRBV29-1
CSAYTPPNEQFF
>TRBJ1-2|TRBV7-2
CASSLNSWGQGEYGYTF
>TRBJ2-3|TRBV20-1
CSASYTDTQYF
>TRBJ1-5|TRBV5-5
CASSFRTGDYNQPQHF
>TRBJ2-1|TRBV5-6
CASSLDEVGYNEQFF
>TRBJ1-5|TRBV6-5
CASRPGAGNQPQHF
>TRBJ2-3|TRBV5-1
CASSSMTGPDTQYF
>TRBJ1-1|TRBV5-1
CASSPLGQVNTEAFF
>TRBJ1-1|TRBV5-4
CASSSNRGGGAEAFF
>TRBJ1-1|TRBV30
CASTGINTEAFF
>TRBJ1-5|TRBV20-1
CSARDRAGHYSNQPQHF
>TRBJ2-1|TRBV11-2
CASSLVGRGGEQFF
>TRBJ1-5|TRBV15
CATSRETGARNQPQHF
>TRBJ2-3|TRBV11-2
CASSFVTSTDTQYF
>TRBJ2-5|TRBV12-3/TRBV12-4
CASSFAGAPGETQYF
>TRBJ1-6|TRBV25-1
CASSGQLNSPLHF
>TRBJ1-1|TRBV29-1
CSVDCYGTGNTEAFF
>TRBJ2-3|TRBV6-6
CASTGLASTDTQYF
>TRBJ2-3|TRBV20-1
CSAARWEGRGTDTQYF
>TRBJ2-3|TRBV5-1
CASSPRDPTTDTQYF
>TRBJ2-5|TRBV7-9
CASSLKRLGSQETQYF
>TRBJ2-2|TRBV28
CATAGGGGELFF
>TRBJ2-3|TRBV3-1
CASQAGLAGITDTQYF
>TRBJ1-3|TRBV5-1
CASSLEGAGTGNTIYF
>TRBJ2-2|TRBV7-9
CASSFQGFAGELFF
>TRBJ2-5|TRBV3-1
CASSPGGTQETQYF
>TRBJ2-2|TRBV7-3
CASSLSWQGPELFF
>TRBJ2-1|TRBV30
CAWRGLAAPPDDEQFF
>TRBJ1-6|TRBV25-1
CASSDQGRGTYNSPLHF
>TRBJ2-1|TRBV20-1
CSAMAGGPRNEQFF
>TRBJ1-6|TRBV21-1
CARTRSSPLHF
>TRBJ2-3|TRBV11-1
CASSLAFTDTQYF
>TRBJ2-3|TRBV20-1
CSARLGQGVTDTQYF
>TRBJ1-6|TRBV3-1
CASSQESADRVNSPLHF
>TRBJ1-4|TRBV5-1
CASSQDRVDEKLFF
>TRBJ1-6|TRBV3-1
CASSLNNNSPLHF
>TRBJ2-1|TRBV20-1
CSARGPVANEQFF
>TRBJ2-2|TRBV6-1
CASNNFPGVGTGELFF
>TRBJ2-5|TRBV5-4
CASSSKTGVTWGRSETQYF
>TRBJ2-3|TRBV9
CASSAQRGGTDTQYF
>TRBJ2-3|TRBV11-2
CASSLGTLDTQYF
>TRBJ1-2|TRBV20-1
CSAPQANYGYTF
>TRBJ1-1|TRBV7-8
CASSVGAGMNTEAFF
>TRBJ2-3|TRBV11-2
CASWGGDTQYF
>TRBJ2-3|TRBV28
CASSRARDTQYF
>TRBJ1-3|TRBV7-2
CASSFGGYRSENTIYF
>TRBJ2-3|TRBV7-2
CASKRELSTDTQYF
>TRBJ1-2|TRBV6-6
CASSSPRVDRGNYGYTF